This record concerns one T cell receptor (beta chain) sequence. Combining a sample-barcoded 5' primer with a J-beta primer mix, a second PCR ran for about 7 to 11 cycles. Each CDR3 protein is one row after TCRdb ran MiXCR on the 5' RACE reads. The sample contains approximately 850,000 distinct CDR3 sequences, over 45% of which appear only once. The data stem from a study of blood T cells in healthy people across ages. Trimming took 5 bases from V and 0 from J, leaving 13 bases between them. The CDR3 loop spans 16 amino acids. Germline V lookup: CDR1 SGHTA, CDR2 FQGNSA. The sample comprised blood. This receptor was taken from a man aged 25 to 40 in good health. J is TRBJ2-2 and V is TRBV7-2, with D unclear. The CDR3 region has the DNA TGTGCCAGCAGCCCGGACGGTGGTACGAACACCGGGGAGCTGTTTTTT. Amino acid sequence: CASSPDGGTNTGELFF.